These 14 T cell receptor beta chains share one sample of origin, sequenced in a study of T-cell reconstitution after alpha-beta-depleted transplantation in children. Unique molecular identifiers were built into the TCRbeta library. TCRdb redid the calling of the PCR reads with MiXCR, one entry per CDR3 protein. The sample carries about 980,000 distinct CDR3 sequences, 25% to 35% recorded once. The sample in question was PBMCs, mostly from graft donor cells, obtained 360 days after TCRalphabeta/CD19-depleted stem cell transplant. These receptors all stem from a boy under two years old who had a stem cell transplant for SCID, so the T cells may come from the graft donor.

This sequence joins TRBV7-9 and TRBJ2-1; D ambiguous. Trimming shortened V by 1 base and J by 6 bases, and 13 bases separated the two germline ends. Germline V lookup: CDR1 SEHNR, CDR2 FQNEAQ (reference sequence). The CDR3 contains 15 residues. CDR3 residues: CASSLVGAVVNEQFF. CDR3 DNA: TGTGCCAGCAGCTTAGTGGGCGCGGTAGTCAATGAGCAGTTCTTC.

CDR3 coding DNA: TGCAGCGTTGCCCGAGCCGGCAATGAGCAGTTCTTC. This translates into CSVARAGNEQFF. This sequence joins TRBV29-1 and TRBJ2-1; no definite D call. From germline, CDR1 is SQVTM and CDR2 ANQGSEA. The CDR3 loop spans 12 amino acids. V was pared by 4 bases and J by 6 bases, with 10 bases between.

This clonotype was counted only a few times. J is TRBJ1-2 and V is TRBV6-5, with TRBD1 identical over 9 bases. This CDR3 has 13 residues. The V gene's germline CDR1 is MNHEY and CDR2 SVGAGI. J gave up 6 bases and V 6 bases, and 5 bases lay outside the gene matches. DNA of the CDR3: TGTGCCAGCAGCCTCGGGACAGGGCATGGCTACACCTTC. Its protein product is CASSLGTGHGYTF.

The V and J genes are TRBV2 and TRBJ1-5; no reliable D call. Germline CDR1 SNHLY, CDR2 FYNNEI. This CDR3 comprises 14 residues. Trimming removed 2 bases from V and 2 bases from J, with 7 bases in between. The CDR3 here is CASSERTRNQPQHF. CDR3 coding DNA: TGTGCCAGCAGTGAACGGACGCGCAATCAGCCCCAGCATTTT.

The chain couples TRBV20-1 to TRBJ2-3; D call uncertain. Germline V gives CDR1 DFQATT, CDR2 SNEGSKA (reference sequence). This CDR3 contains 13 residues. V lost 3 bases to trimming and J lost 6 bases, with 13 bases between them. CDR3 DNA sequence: TGCAGTGCTAGGACGGTACTGTCGGATACGCAGTATTTT. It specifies CSARTVLSDTQYF.

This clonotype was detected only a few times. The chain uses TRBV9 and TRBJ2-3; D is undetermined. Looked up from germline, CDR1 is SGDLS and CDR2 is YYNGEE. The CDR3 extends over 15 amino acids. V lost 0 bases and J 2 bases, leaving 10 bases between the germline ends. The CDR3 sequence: CASSVGSGPTDTQYF. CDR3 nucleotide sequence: TGTGCCAGCAGCGTAGGGAGTGGGCCCACAGATACGCAGTATTTT.

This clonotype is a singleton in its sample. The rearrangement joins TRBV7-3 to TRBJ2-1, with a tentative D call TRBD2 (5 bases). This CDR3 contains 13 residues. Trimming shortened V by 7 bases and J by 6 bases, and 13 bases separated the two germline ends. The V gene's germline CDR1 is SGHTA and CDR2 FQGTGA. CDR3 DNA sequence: TGTGCCAGCAAGTCGGGGAGTACCAATGAGCAGTTCTTC. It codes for CASKSGSTNEQFF.

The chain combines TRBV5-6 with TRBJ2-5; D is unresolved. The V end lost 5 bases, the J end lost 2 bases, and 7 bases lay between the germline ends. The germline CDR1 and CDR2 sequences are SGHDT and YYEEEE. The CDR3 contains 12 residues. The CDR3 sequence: CASREHQETQYF. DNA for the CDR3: TGTGCCAGCAGGGAGCATCAAGAGACCCAGTACTTC. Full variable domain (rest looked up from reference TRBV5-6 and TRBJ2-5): DAGVTQSPTHLIKTRGQQVTLRCSPKSGHDTVSWYQQALGQGPQFIFQYYEEEERQRGNFPDRFSGHQFPNYSSELNVNALLLGDSALYLCASREHQETQYFGPGTRLLVL.

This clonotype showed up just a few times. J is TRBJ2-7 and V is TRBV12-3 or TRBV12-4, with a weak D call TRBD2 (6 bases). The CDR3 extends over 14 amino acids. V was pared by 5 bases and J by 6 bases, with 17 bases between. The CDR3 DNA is TGTGCCAGCAGTCCCGGACACCACGGGGGCGAGCAGTACTTC. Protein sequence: CASSPGHHGGEQYF.

For the CDR3, the DNA is TGTGCCACCGGGTGGGATAGCAATCAGCCCCAGCATTTT. Amino acids: CATGWDSNQPQHF. The J gene is TRBJ1-5, the V gene TRBV15; no reliable D call. The length of the CDR3 is 13 residues. Trimming took 8 bases from V and 0 from J, leaving 8 bases between them. Germline V CDR1 and CDR2: LNHNV, YYDKDF (reference sequence).

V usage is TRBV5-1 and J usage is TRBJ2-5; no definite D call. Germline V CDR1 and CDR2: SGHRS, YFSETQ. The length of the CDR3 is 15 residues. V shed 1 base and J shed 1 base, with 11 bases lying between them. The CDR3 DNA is TGCGCCAGCAGCTTGCGGGCGGTGATCCAAGAGACCCAGTACTTC. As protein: CASSLRAVIQETQYF. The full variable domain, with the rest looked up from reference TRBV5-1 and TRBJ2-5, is KAGVTQTPRYLIKTRGQQVTLSCSPISGHRSVSWYQQTPGQGLQFLFEYFSETQRNKGNFPGRFSGRQFSNSRSEMNVSTLELGDSALYLCASSLRAVIQETQYFGPGTRLLVL.

CDR3 bases: TGCGCCAGCAGCTTGAGGCCGGGAGCAAGCCCACAAGAGACCCAGTACTTC. It yields the protein CASSLRPGASPQETQYF. The rearrangement links TRBV5-1 to TRBJ2-5; a possible D gene is TRBD2 (6 bases). There are 17 residues in the CDR3. V was pared by 1 base and J by 2 bases, with 18 bases between. The germline V gene has CDR1 SGHRS and CDR2 YFSETQ. Full variable domain (missing parts from reference TRBV5-1 and TRBJ2-5): KAGVTQTPRYLIKTRGQQVTLSCSPISGHRSVSWYQQTPGQGLQFLFEYFSETQRNKGNFPGRFSGRQFSNSRSEMNVSTLELGDSALYLCASSLRPGASPQETQYFGPGTRLLVL.

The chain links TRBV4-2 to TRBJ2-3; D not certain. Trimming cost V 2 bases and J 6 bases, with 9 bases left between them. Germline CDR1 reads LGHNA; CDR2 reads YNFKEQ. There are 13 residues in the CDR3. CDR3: CASSQSLLDTQYF. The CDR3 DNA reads TGTGCCAGCAGCCAATCCTTATTGGATACGCAGTATTTT.

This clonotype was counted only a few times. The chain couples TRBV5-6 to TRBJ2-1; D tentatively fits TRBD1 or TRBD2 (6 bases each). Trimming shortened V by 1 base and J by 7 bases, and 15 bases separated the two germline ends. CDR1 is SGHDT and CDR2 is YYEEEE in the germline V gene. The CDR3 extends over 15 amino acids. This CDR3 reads CASSLIGGRVNEQFF. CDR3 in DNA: TGTGCCAGCAGCTTGATCGGGGGCCGCGTAAATGAGCAGTTCTTC.